The text below deals with one T cell receptor (beta chain). Its target is not known. Investigators divided CD4+ cells into CD45RA+ naive and CD45RA-negative memory subsets. The data originate from a study of shared clonotypes between healthy human individuals. In the study overall: In total, the donors were a couple of women and three men aged 18 to 49.

The CDR3 spans 15 residues. J was trimmed by 2 bases and V by 7 bases; bases with no gene match: 6. Germline CDR1 is LNHDA and CDR2 is SQIVND (reference sequence). The assay was run at deep level. Method: immunoSEQ multiplex PCR; TCRdb's copy keeps in-frame clones and lacks some. The profile shows around 1.6 million clones, 95% to 99% of them singletons. The study's findings and limits: Investigators expected sequencing depth to affect clonotype sharing among donors.

The rearrangement joins TRBV19 to TRBJ1-5; TRBD1 agrees at 9 bases. Sequencing was done on a sample of naive CD4+ T cells sorted from blood. Subset described: CD45RA+ positively selected. The receptor's source is a young man in good health. The CDR3 is CASTPGQGGNQPQHF. CDR3 in DNA: TGTGCCAGTACCCCGGGACAGGGTGGCAATCAGCCCCAGCATTTT.